A selection of T cell receptor beta chains follows, all from one sample in a study of post-analysis software for immune sequencing data. TCRdb processed the PCR reads anew with MiXCR; each CDR3 protein has one entry. The sample records hundreds of thousands of distinct CDR3 sequences, 36% being singletons. Sequences were obtained from blood. Every receptor here comes from a girl aged 5 to 17 with multiple sclerosis. Both conserved end residues are part of each CDR3. A D gene is named only where the DNA matches it firmly. Some rows mark clone size as missing; the rest say once, few, many or name a class of expanded clone.

CDR3 length	V gene	clone size	D gene	J gene	CDR3 protein	CDR3 DNA
14	TRBV11-3	-	TRBD1	TRBJ2-3	CASSPGQGSNTQYF	TGTGCCAGCAGCCCCGGACAGGGATCAAATACGCAGTATTTT
15	TRBV3-1	many	-	TRBJ2-2	CASSQDGGLAGELFF	TGTGCCAGCAGCCAAGATGGAGGGTTGGCCGGGGAGCTGTTTTTT
12	TRBV29-1	many	-	TRBJ2-1	CSVDGAYNEQFF	TGCAGCGTTGACGGGGCATACAATGAGCAGTTCTTC
14	TRBV5-1	-	TRBD2	TRBJ2-1	CASSLSGSHNEQFF	TGCGCCAGCAGCTTAAGCGGGAGTCATAATGAGCAGTTCTTC
16	TRBV5-1	many	-	TRBJ2-4	CASSEDDWYAKNIQYF	TGCGCCAGCAGCGAGGACGACTGGTATGCCAAAAACATTCAGTACTTC
13	TRBV5-1	once	-	TRBJ2-1	CASSLSSGGGQFF	TGCGCCAGCAGCTTGTCCTCGGGCGGCGGGCAGTTCTTC
11	TRBV10-3	-	-	TRBJ2-5	CAISERETQYF	TGTGCCATCAGTGAGCGAGAGACCCAGTACTTC
18	TRBV13	few	TRBD2	TRBJ2-3	CASSLPHRSGGRTDTQYF	TGTGCCAGCAGCCTGCCCCACCGTAGCGGGGGGCGCACAGATACGCAGTATTTT
16	TRBV20-1	-	TRBD2	TRBJ2-7	CSAWTSGGSSYNEQYF	TGCAGTGCATGGACTAGCGGGGGGAGCTCCTACAACGAGCAGTACTTC
16	TRBV5-5	-	-	TRBJ1-2	CASSPWAGLSQNGYTF	TGTGCCAGCAGCCCATGGGCAGGACTCTCGCAGAATGGCTACACCTTC
13	TRBV5-1	few	TRBD1	TRBJ1-1	CASRQGEMTEAFF	TGCGCCAGCAGACAGGGGGAGATGACTGAAGCTTTCTTT
15	TRBV18	-	TRBD1	TRBJ1-5	CASSPSGQGSQPQHF	TGTGCCAGCTCACCATCGGGACAGGGCTCTCAGCCCCAGCATTTT
15	TRBV10-3	-	-	TRBJ1-2	CAISESNRDNYGYTF	TGTGCCATCAGTGAGTCTAACAGGGATAACTATGGCTACACCTTC
13	TRBV6-1	many	-	TRBJ1-5	CASNGFSNQPQHF	TGTGCCAGCAACGGTTTTAGCAATCAGCCCCAGCATTTT
16	TRBV7-2	-	-	TRBJ2-1	CAGSPGPGPESNEQFF	TGTGCCGGCAGCCCCGGACCGGGACCCGAGAGCAATGAGCAGTTCTTC
13	TRBV2	few	TRBD1	TRBJ2-1	CASSDGTDNEQFF	TGTGCCAGCAGTGACGGGACAGACAATGAGCAGTTCTTC
14	TRBV28	few	-	TRBJ1-1	CASSLSDWGTEAFF	TGTGCCAGCAGTTTATCGGACTGGGGCACTGAAGCTTTCTTT
15	TRBV20-1	once	TRBD1	TRBJ2-5	CSASVVGQGEETQYF	TGCAGTGCTAGTGTGGTCGGGCAGGGGGAAGAGACCCAGTACTTC
16	TRBV5-1	many	-	TRBJ1-1	CASSFVNLTGNTEAFF	TGCGCCAGCAGCTTCGTAAATCTGACAGGAAACACTGAAGCTTTCTTT
13	TRBV25-1	many	-	TRBJ2-5	CASGGPSQETQYF	TGTGCCAGCGGAGGGCCCTCCCAAGAGACCCAGTACTTC
14	TRBV5-1	many	-	TRBJ2-6	CASSGGTGANVLTF	TGCGCCAGCAGCGGGGGTACTGGGGCCAACGTCCTGACTTTC
14	TRBV27	many	-	TRBJ1-6	CASRPGRTDSPLHF	TGTGCCAGCAGACCGGGTCGGACCGATTCACCCCTCCACTTT
18	TRBV3-1	many	TRBD1	TRBJ1-4	CASSLRMGTGVPNEKLFF	TGTGCCAGCAGCCTCAGAATGGGGACAGGGGTCCCTAATGAAAAACTGTTTTTT
17	TRBV24-1	once	-	TRBJ2-5	CATSDPSLGTAQETQYF	TGTGCCACCAGTGATCCCTCCCTCGGGACTGCCCAAGAGACCCAGTACTTC
17	TRBV12-3/TRBV12-4	-	TRBD1	TRBJ1-2	CASSSIPGTEIFYGYTF	TGTGCCAGCAGTTCGATACCCGGGACAGAGATTTTCTATGGCTACACCTTC
16	TRBV29-1	many	TRBD2	TRBJ2-3	CSSRGLAGSSTDTQYF	TGCAGCTCGCGAGGACTAGCGGGGTCTAGCACAGATACGCAGTATTTT
16	TRBV9	-	TRBD2	TRBJ2-7	CASSVEIAGVGNEQYF	TGTGCCAGCAGCGTAGAAATAGCGGGAGTCGGCAATGAGCAGTACTTC
11	TRBV20-1	many	-	TRBJ1-2	CSPQGEKGYTF	TGCAGTCCTCAGGGCGAGAAGGGCTACACCTTC
18	TRBV5-6	-	TRBD2	TRBJ2-5	CASSSRTSGGRYQETQYF	TGTGCCAGCAGCTCCCGGACTAGCGGGGGCCGGTACCAAGAGACCCAGTACTTC
18	TRBV7-9	many	TRBD1	TRBJ2-3	CASSSLKGQGKSTDTQYF	TGTGCCAGCAGCTCTTTGAAAGGACAGGGAAAGAGCACAGATACGCAGTATTTT
14	TRBV7-2	many	-	TRBJ2-3	CASSLRPQGDTQYF	TGTGCCAGCAGCTTACGACCCCAGGGAGATACGCAGTATTTT
10	TRBV20-1	many	-	TRBJ2-1	CSASRQLQFF	TGCAGTGCTTCCCGACAGTTGCAGTTCTTC
13	TRBV12-3/TRBV12-4	-	-	TRBJ2-7	CASSSYTGGEQYF	TGTGCCAGCAGTTCCTACACGGGCGGCGAGCAGTACTTC
18	TRBV12-5	many	TRBD2	TRBJ2-2	CASGFQIRASGTSGELFF	TGTGCTAGTGGTTTTCAAATACGTGCTAGCGGGACCTCCGGGGAGCTGTTTTTT
14	TRBV24-1	many	-	TRBJ1-5	CATSVRDGNQPQHF	TGTGCCACCAGTGTAAGGGATGGCAATCAGCCCCAGCATTTT
11	TRBV29-1	-	TRBD1	TRBJ1-2	CSSTTGSGYTF	TGCAGCTCGACGACAGGGTCTGGCTACACCTTC
16	TRBV7-2	many	TRBD2	TRBJ2-1	CASSPRLAGGHNEQFF	TGTGCCAGCAGCCCCCGACTAGCGGGGGGTCACAATGAGCAGTTCTTC
14	TRBV7-2	few	-	TRBJ2-3	CASSLGQLTDTQYF	TGTGCCAGCAGCTTAGGGCAGCTCACAGATACGCAGTATTTT
13	TRBV12-3/TRBV12-4	-	-	TRBJ2-7	CASSFWATYEQYF	TGTGCCAGCAGTTTCTGGGCCACCTACGAGCAGTACTTC
16	TRBV4-1	many	-	TRBJ1-2	CASSARETGTNYGYTF	TGCGCCAGCAGCGCAAGGGAAACAGGAACTAACTATGGCTACACCTTC
15	TRBV14	few	TRBD1	TRBJ1-1	CASSQRQGAGTEAFF	TGTGCCAGCAGCCAAAGACAGGGGGCAGGTACTGAAGCTTTCTTT
15	TRBV5-1	many	TRBD1	TRBJ2-1	CASSLGDRGGNEQFF	TGCGCCAGCAGCTTGGGTGACAGGGGGGGGAATGAGCAGTTCTTC
16	TRBV20-1	-	-	TRBJ1-1	CSAIGARTEIITEAFF	TGCAGTGCTATTGGGGCGCGGACAGAGATTATCACTGAAGCTTTCTTT
13	TRBV28	-	TRBD1	TRBJ1-5	CATSDRGNQPQHF	TGTGCCACCTCCGACAGGGGTAATCAGCCCCAGCATTTT
17	TRBV7-3	many	TRBD1	TRBJ1-2	CASSLTGTGLASAGYTF	TGTGCCAGCAGCTTAACGGGGACAGGTCTTGCGTCTGCTGGCTACACCTTC
13	TRBV14	-	-	TRBJ1-5	CASSPGGPQPQHF	TGTGCCAGCAGCCCCGGTGGGCCCCAGCCCCAGCATTTT
15	TRBV28	-	-	TRBJ2-1	CASSIPRRGYNEQFF	TGTGCCAGCAGTATCCCACGGCGAGGGTACAATGAGCAGTTCTTC
13	TRBV6-1	-	-	TRBJ1-1	CASSDLGYEEAFF	TGTGCCAGCAGTGACCTGGGATATGAAGAAGCTTTCTTT
15	TRBV12-3/TRBV12-4	many	-	TRBJ2-5	CASSLTGSERETQYF	TGTGCCAGCAGTTTAACCGGGTCTGAACGGGAGACCCAGTACTTC
19	TRBV4-1	many	-	TRBJ2-5	CASSQVFTMGDEGEETQYF	TGCGCCAGCAGCCAAGTATTTACGATGGGGGATGAGGGGGAAGAGACCCAGTACTTC
15	TRBV7-6	few	TRBD1	TRBJ1-5	CASSRGTGSNQPQHF	TGTGCCAGCAGCCGCGGGACAGGGAGCAATCAGCCCCAGCATTTT
14	TRBV5-1	-	TRBD2	TRBJ2-7	CASSPSGRQYEQYF	TGCGCCAGCAGCCCTAGCGGGAGACAATACGAGCAGTACTTC
14	TRBV18	few	-	TRBJ1-2	CASSPRTGNYGYTF	TGTGCCAGCTCACCAAGAACCGGGAACTATGGCTACACCTTC
14	TRBV20-1	-	-	TRBJ1-2	CSASPDKGRGGYTF	TGCAGTGCAAGCCCGGACAAGGGGCGTGGTGGCTACACCTTC
16	TRBV6-6	-	TRBD2	TRBJ2-3	CASSYASGGDTDTQYF	TGTGCCAGCAGTTACGCTTCGGGGGGGGACACAGATACGCAGTATTTT
13	TRBV11-3	-	-	TRBJ1-1	CASSSSRVTEAFF	TGTGCCAGCAGCTCATCTCGGGTCACTGAAGCTTTCTTT